This TCR beta chain appears in the sequencing data of a study of blood T cell repertoires in COVID-19. Overall study: Samples came from the United States, Italy and Spain, spanning acute and convalescent COVID-19. Nucleic acid was either cDNA or gDNA, and it came from T cells, B-cell-depleted T cells, or PBMCs.

The authors' processing: For nucleated cells, counts were estimated from reference gene primer amplification. Sequencing was performed with immunoSEQ multiplex PCR; in TCRdb, only in-frame clones are kept and a portion is missing. The V and J calls and clone size come from that table; D and trimming were worked out from the DNA. The sample contains more than 150,000 clones, 81% of which appear only once. Patients from Seattle were sampled longitudinally, starting during active infection. CDR3 length: 13 residues. The germline V and J ends were trimmed by 0 bases and 7 bases, with 9 bases remaining between them. The germline gives CDR1 LGHNA, CDR2 YSLEER.

The material sequenced was peripheral blood. The chain recombines TRBV4-3 with TRBJ1-1; weak D call: TRBD1 (6 bases). The source of this sequence is a woman older than 75 with COVID-19, enrolled during active disease. CDR3 bases: TGCGCCAGCAGCCAAGATTCGGACAGTGAAGCTTTCTTT. Translated, it gives CASSQDSDSEAFF.